Listed below are T cell receptor beta chains from one sample, sequenced in a study of T-cell memory formation after mild COVID-19. Each CDR3 protein is one row after TCRdb ran MiXCR on the 5' RACE reads. Found here are about 120,000 distinct CDR3 sequences, about 17% of them singletons; the top ten hold about 15%. The sample consisted of PBMCs or a T cell subset sorted from them (not recorded which). The receptors here all came from an adult woman who had mild COVID-19 (a few samples of this study predate the infection). Cell type and time point are not known. Both conserved end residues are part of each CDR3. D genes are given only for firm matches. Where a row states a size, it is once, few, many or the class of an expanded clone; other rows omit it.

j_call d_call clone_size v_call cdr3_nt cdr3_aa
TRBJ2-2 TRBD1 - TRBV4-1 TGCGCCAGCAGGCTAGGGGGCCGAGGCACCGGGGAGCTGTTTTTT CASRLGGRGTGELFF
TRBJ2-2 - few TRBV6-5 TGTGCCAGCAGTTACCTTCACGGGTCCCGGGTTGCGAACACCGGGGAGCTGTTTTTT CASSYLHGSRVANTGELFF
TRBJ1-1 TRBD1 - TRBV19 TGTGCCAGTAGTACCAGACAGGGGCGGGACACTGAAGCTTTCTTT CASSTRQGRDTEAFF
TRBJ2-5 TRBD1 large TRBV9 TGTGCCAGCAGCAAGACAGGGGCGGGAGAGACCCAGTACTTC CASSKTGAGETQYF
TRBJ2-1 - few TRBV2 TGTGCCAGCAGTGAAACGGGACTCCAATTATACAATGAGCAGTTCTTC CASSETGLQLYNEQFF
TRBJ2-7 - many TRBV7-2 TGTGCCAGCAGCTTAGTTTCGAACAGGCTCTCCTACGAGCAGTACTTC CASSLVSNRLSYEQYF
TRBJ2-7 - many TRBV7-6 TGTGCCAGCAGCTTAGGGACAGATGATACCTACGAGCAGTACTTC CASSLGTDDTYEQYF
TRBJ2-5 - few TRBV2 TGTGCCAGCAGGGGAACGAGTGCACAAGAGACCCAGTACTTC CASRGTSAQETQYF
TRBJ2-2 - - TRBV19 TGTGCCAGTAACCCACCCGGGAAGAACACCGGGGAGCTGTTTTTT CASNPPGKNTGELFF
TRBJ2-1 TRBD2 few TRBV12-3/TRBV12-4 TGTGCCAGCAGTTTCAATCCCGGGACTAGCGCGTACAATGAGCAGTTCTTC CASSFNPGTSAYNEQFF
TRBJ2-7 TRBD1 - TRBV10-3 TGTGCCACCAATCGGGACAGGGACGAGCAGTACTTC CATNRDRDEQYF
TRBJ2-3 TRBD2 - TRBV9 TGTGCCAGCAGCGCGGGGAGGGCGTCTACGCAGTATTTT CASSAGRASTQYF
TRBJ2-2 - - TRBV12-5 TGTGCTAGTGGTCCCCCAGAGCGGAGCACCGGGGAGCTGTTTTTT CASGPPERSTGELFF
TRBJ2-5 - - TRBV7-7 TGTGCTAGCAGCCAGGATAATCTAGAGACCCAGTACTTC CASSQDNLETQYF
TRBJ2-3 TRBD2 large TRBV20-1 TGCAGTGCTGGACAGATCGGCGGGGGGGCAGATACGCAGTATTTT CSAGQIGGGADTQYF
TRBJ1-3 - - TRBV12-3/TRBV12-4 TGTGCCAGCAGTTGGGGGGGGACCTCTGGAAACACCATATATTTT CASSWGGTSGNTIYF
TRBJ2-5 - few TRBV27 TGTGCCAGCGGCATGGAGACCCAGTACTTC CASGMETQYF
TRBJ2-1 TRBD1 - TRBV28 TGTGCCAGCAGTTCCTCCGGGACAGGGGGAAATGAGCAGTTCTTC CASSSSGTGGNEQFF
TRBJ2-7 - many TRBV25-1 TGTGCCAGCAGTGATCCCGGACAGACCACCTACGAGCAGTACTTC CASSDPGQTTYEQYF
TRBJ2-2 TRBD2 - TRBV5-1 TGCGCCGGCAGCTTGGGGACTAGCGGGAGGACCGGGGAGCTGTTTTTT CAGSLGTSGRTGELFF
TRBJ1-1 - few TRBV6-6 TGTGCCAGCAGCCCCGTCGTGGGTCGTTCGGGGAACACTGAAGCTTTCTTT CASSPVVGRSGNTEAFF
TRBJ2-1 TRBD1 few TRBV5-5 TGTGCCAGCAGCTTCGGACGGGACAGGGGGCTTGGGAATGAGCAGTTCTTC CASSFGRDRGLGNEQFF
TRBJ1-2 - few TRBV7-2 TGTGCCAGCAGCTTAGACCACCAGCAGGGCGGCTACACCTTC CASSLDHQQGGYTF
TRBJ2-1 TRBD2 - TRBV7-2 TGTGCCAGCAGCTTAGATTATATGTGGCTAGCGGGGGACAATGAGCAGTTCTTC CASSLDYMWLAGDNEQFF
TRBJ2-2 TRBD2 few TRBV7-8 TGTGCCAGCAGCTCTAGCGGGGGGGCCACCGGGGAGCTGTTTTTT CASSSSGGATGELFF
TRBJ2-3 TRBD2 - TRBV11-2 TGTGCCAGCAGCTTAGAGAATGCGGGAGGGTTCACAGATACGCAGTATTTT CASSLENAGGFTDTQYF
TRBJ1-1 - - TRBV9 TGTGCCAGCAGCGTTGGCTGGAACACTGAAGCTTTCTTT CASSVGWNTEAFF
TRBJ2-2 - many TRBV12-3/TRBV12-4 TGTGCCAGCACCCTAGGAAAGGGGATCAACACCGGGGAGCTGTTTTTT CASTLGKGINTGELFF
TRBJ1-4 TRBD1 - TRBV9 TGTGCCAGCAGCCCCCATAGAGGGACAGACATAATCGGACTGTTTTTT CASSPHRGTDIIGLFF
TRBJ2-3 - - TRBV24-1 TGTGCCACCAGTGATTCAGTGGACCCAGACACAGATACGCAGTATTTT CATSDSVDPDTDTQYF
TRBJ1-1 - few TRBV4-2 TGTGCCAGCAGCCAGGGCGATCTAACCACTGAAGCTTTCTTT CASSQGDLTTEAFF
TRBJ1-2 TRBD1 once TRBV5-5 TGTGCCAGCAGCTTGGTCCGGACAGGCCTTTGGGACTATGGCTACACCTTC CASSLVRTGLWDYGYTF
TRBJ1-1 TRBD1 - TRBV6-6 TGTGCCAGCAGTTACCCCGGGACAGGGGTTGCTTTCTTT CASSYPGTGVAFF
TRBJ2-7 TRBD2 few TRBV12-3/TRBV12-4 TGTGCCAGCAGCCTAGCGGGAGGGATGGGCGAGCAGTACTTC CASSLAGGMGEQYF
TRBJ2-1 - - TRBV11-3 TGTGCCAGCAGCTCGTGGGACTCCTACAATGAGCAGTTCTTC CASSSWDSYNEQFF
TRBJ2-1 - few TRBV5-1 TGCGCCAGCAGCTTTCTAGCGAACAATGAGCAGTTCTTC CASSFLANNEQFF